The 32 T cell receptor beta chains in this list originate from one sample, sequenced in a study of B cell selection in AIRE deficiency. Libraries were prepared by immunoSEQ multiplex PCR; TCRdb keeps only in-frame clonotypes and omits some of them. The sample shows 22,000 or so clones, around 97% of them seen only once. CD4+CD127+ cells were sorted as the conventional CD4 T cells. Sequenced sample: conventional CD4+ T cells sorted from PBMCs. The receptor set was obtained from a human donor with AIRE deficiency.

The chain couples TRBV5-1 to TRBJ2-5; D gene ambiguous. The length of the CDR3 is 15 residues. In germline, CDR1 is SGHRS, CDR2 YFSETQ. Trimming removed 4 bases at V and 5 bases at J, with 18 bases between. This CDR3 is CASSPLVEVWETQYF. The CDR3 nucleotides are TGCGCCAGCAGCCCCTTAGTTGAAGTATGGGAGACCCAGTACTTC. The full variable domain, its missing parts supplied by reference TRBV5-1 and TRBJ2-5, is KAGVTQTPRYLIKTRGQQVTLSCSPISGHRSVSWYQQTPGQGLQFLFEYFSETQRNKGNFPGRFSGRQFSNSRSEMNVSTLELGDSALYLCASSPLVEVWETQYFGPGTRLLVL.

The chain uses TRBV5-1 and TRBJ2-7, with 8 bases that match TRBD1. V lost 2 bases, J lost 5 bases, and 6 bases stayed unmatched. The germline V gene encodes CDR1 SGHRS and CDR2 YFSETQ. This CDR3 has 14 residues. For the CDR3, the DNA is TGCGCCAGCAGCTTTTTACAGGGGGGCGACGAGCAGTACTTC. It specifies CASSFLQGGDEQYF. Complete variable domain (other parts from reference TRBV5-1 and TRBJ2-7): KAGVTQTPRYLIKTRGQQVTLSCSPISGHRSVSWYQQTPGQGLQFLFEYFSETQRNKGNFPGRFSGRQFSNSRSEMNVSTLELGDSALYLCASSFLQGGDEQYFGPGTRLTVT.

This clone is a singleton in its sample. This chain joins TRBV18 and TRBJ2-1, with 11 nucleotides matching TRBD1. Germline V gene sequence: CDR1 KGHSH, CDR2 LQKENI. The CDR3 extends over 14 amino acids. The J segment lost 12 bases and the V segment lost 3 bases, leaving 7 bases of the junction unmatched. The CDR3 sequence: CASSPGQGDVVQFF. For the CDR3, the DNA is TGTGCCAGCTCACCGGGACAGGGGGATGTTGTGCAGTTCTTC. Looking up the rest from reference TRBV18 and TRBJ2-1 gives the full variable domain: NAGVMQNPRHLVRRRGQEARLRCSPMKGHSHVYWYRQLPEEGLKFMVYLQKENIIDESGMPKERFSAEFPKEGPSILRIQQVVRGDSAAYFCASSPGQGDVVQFFGPGTRLTVL.

This chain connects TRBV7-3 to TRBJ2-3, with TRBD2 identical over 7 bases. This CDR3 contains 13 residues. With 8 bases clipped from V and 6 bases from J, the junction kept 8 bases outside the gene matches. Germline values: CDR1 SGHTA, CDR2 FQGTGA. The CDR3 DNA reads as TGTGCCAGCGGGCGGGGGTCTGGGGATACGCAGTATTTT. Protein: CASGRGSGDTQYF.

The J gene is TRBJ1-1, the V gene TRBV7-2; 11 bases align to TRBD1. Germline V gene lookup returns CDR1 SGHTA and CDR2 FQGNSA. This CDR3 has 17 amino acids. The ends lost 3 bases at V and 2 bases at J; junction bases unmatched: 8. DNA for the CDR3: TGTGCCAGCAGCTTCGCCGGGACAGGGGGTGCCAACACTGAAGCTTTCTTT. The encoded protein is CASSFAGTGGANTEAFF.

The rearrangement uses TRBV6-6 and TRBJ2-7; a possible D gene is TRBD1 (6 bases). This CDR3 is 14 amino acids long. Trimming removed 2 bases at V and 1 base at J, with 9 bases between. The germline CDR1 and CDR2 sequences are MNHNY and SVGAGI (reference sequence). CDR3 in amino acids: CASSYPGQSYEQYF. The DNA for the CDR3 is TGTGCCAGCAGTTACCCTGGACAGTCCTACGAGCAGTACTTC.

The J gene is TRBJ2-2, the V gene TRBV2; no definite D call. V lost 6 bases, J lost 4 bases, and 15 bases lay in between. This CDR3 is built from 15 residues. Germline-derived CDR1 and CDR2 are SNHLY and FYNNEI. The CDR3, as DNA: TGTGCCAGCAGCGCCTTTAAATCAGGCACCGGGGAGCTGTTTTTT. The encoded protein is CASSAFKSGTGELFF.

The genes are TRBV6-6 and TRBJ2-7; 12 bases align to TRBD1. CDR1 is MNHNY, CDR2 SVGAGI, per germline (reference sequence). This CDR3 spans 15 amino acids. The ends lost 7 bases at V and 4 bases at J; junction bases unmatched: 8. CDR3 loop: CASIVRDRGLYEQYF. The CDR3 bases are TGTGCCAGCATCGTCCGGGACAGGGGGCTATACGAGCAGTACTTC.

The gene calls are TRBV19 and TRBJ1-5; no firm D call. Germline lookup yields CDR1 LNHDA and CDR2 SQIVND (reference sequence). V lost 1 base and J lost 7, with 8 bases in between. This CDR3 has 13 amino acids. This CDR3 is CASSIGRGQPQHF. CDR3 DNA sequence: TGTGCCAGTAGTATAGGTCGTGGCCAGCCCCAGCATTTT.

This clone was detected once. CDR3 amino acids: CASSQGSPSGTTDTQYF. The DNA of the CDR3 is TGCGCCAGCAGCCAAGGGAGCCCTAGCGGGACCACAGATACGCAGTATTTT. V is TRBV4-1 and J is TRBJ2-3; 9 positions match TRBD2. V shed 1 base and J 2 bases; nucleotides not matched to a gene: 7. CDR1 and CDR2 (germline): MGHRA, YSYEKL. This CDR3 is 17 amino acids long.

The rearrangement links TRBV11-3 to TRBJ2-2; 8 bases match TRBD1. This CDR3 is built from 15 residues. CDR1 and CDR2 (germline): SGHNT, YENEEA. V dropped 5 bases and J dropped 5; count of bases not matched to a gene: 7. The CDR3 reads CASSNGQGSTGELFF. DNA for the CDR3: TGTGCCAGCAGCAACGGACAGGGAAGTACCGGGGAGCTGTTTTTT.

The chain links TRBV29-1 to TRBJ2-4; tentatively, D is TRBD2 (6 bases). Germline V lookup: CDR1 SQVTM, CDR2 ANQGSEA. V lost 7 bases and J lost 3, with 7 bases in between. The CDR3 runs to 11 residues. CDR3 in DNA: TGCAGCGGGGGAGGCAAAAACATTCAGTACTTC. It yields the protein CSGGGKNIQYF.

This chain joins TRBV7-2 and TRBJ2-7; 7 bases agree with TRBD2. Looked up from germline, CDR1 is SGHTA and CDR2 is FQGNSA. V lost 5 bases to trimming and J lost 2 bases; unmatched junction nucleotides: 18. The CDR3 length is 18 residues. CDR3 region: CASSPRGAGGSGAYEQYF. CDR3 DNA: TGTGCCAGCAGCCCAAGGGGCGCTGGAGGGAGCGGGGCCTACGAGCAGTACTTC.

V is TRBV5-1 and J is TRBJ1-4, with D tentatively TRBD1 (5 bases). The CDR3 runs to 16 residues. Germline V CDR1 and CDR2: SGHRS, YFSETQ. Trimming stripped 5 bases from V and 3 bases from J, with 17 bases between. The CDR3 region has the DNA TGCGCCAGCAGAAGGGGCATAGTCCCCTCTAATGAAAAACTGTTTTTT. Its protein product is CASRRGIVPSNEKLFF.

The chain combines TRBV7-3 with TRBJ2-7; possibly TRBD2 for D (6 bases). The V gene lost 5 bases and the J gene lost 12 bases, with 14 bases spanning the gap. The CDR3 totals 11 residues. The germline V gene has CDR1 SGHTA and CDR2 FQGTGA. The CDR3, as DNA: TGTGCCAGCAGCGCGGAGGGCAGGTTGTACTTC. Its translation: CASSAEGRLYF.

This clone is a singleton in its sample. CDR3 loop: CSVARTSAYNEQFF. In DNA form, the CDR3 reads TGCAGCGTCGCCCGGACTAGCGCCTACAATGAGCAGTTCTTC. V is TRBV29-1 and J is TRBJ2-1; 9 nucleotides agree with TRBD2. This CDR3 has 14 residues. The J segment lost 2 bases and the V segment lost 6 bases, leaving 5 bases of the junction unmatched. The germline gives CDR1 SQVTM, CDR2 ANQGSEA.

V and J are TRBV2 and TRBJ1-5; D unresolved. The CDR3 is 13 amino acids. V gave up 6 bases and J gave up 5 bases, with 11 bases separating them. CDR1 SNHLY and CDR2 FYNNEI come from the germline V gene. CDR3 sequence (DNA): TGTGCCAGCAGGATGACCAGAGATCAGCCCCAGCATTTT. Translated: CASRMTRDQPQHF. Full variable domain (remainder filled in from reference TRBV2 and TRBJ1-5): EPEVTQTPSHQVTQMGQEVILRCVPISNHLYFYWYRQILGQKVEFLVSFYNNEISEKSEIFDDQFSVERPDGSNFTLKIRSTKLEDSAMYFCASRMTRDQPQHFGDGTRLSIL.

The rearrangement uses TRBV2 and TRBJ2-7, with D tentatively TRBD2 (6 bases). Germline V gene lookup returns CDR1 SNHLY and CDR2 FYNNEI. Trimming took 1 base from V and 2 from J, leaving 15 bases between them. There are 16 residues in the CDR3. CDR3 loop: CASSEDSGGNTYEQYF. CDR3 nucleotide sequence: TGTGCCAGCAGTGAAGATAGTGGGGGGAATACCTACGAGCAGTACTTC.

The genes are TRBV7-9 and TRBJ1-5; D ambiguous. Trimming cost V 3 bases and J 1 base, with 7 bases left between them. From germline, CDR1 is SEHNR and CDR2 FQNEAQ (reference sequence). The CDR3 totals 14 residues. CDR3 sequence: CASSFKGSNQPQHF. Here the CDR3 DNA reads TGTGCCAGCAGCTTTAAGGGCAGCAATCAGCCCCAGCATTTT.

The chain has TRBV5-6 and TRBJ2-5; 8 bases agree with TRBD2. Trimming at V came to 6 bases and at J to 2 bases, leaving 12 bases not matched to a gene. Germline V gene lookup returns CDR1 SGHDT and CDR2 YYEEEE. The CDR3 is 16 residues long. CDR3 region: CASILLDGRGQETQYF. CDR3 bases: TGTGCCAGCATCCTACTCGACGGGAGGGGGCAAGAGACCCAGTACTTC.

This clone was found once. The CDR3 coding sequence is TGTGCCAGCAGCTTGGCAGGTGGAGATCAGCCCCAGCATTTT. Translating gives CASSLAGGDQPQHF. The chain carries TRBV5-6 and TRBJ1-5, with D uncertain. V was pared by 0 bases and J by 5 bases, with 9 bases between. From germline, CDR1 is SGHDT and CDR2 YYEEEE. CDR3 length equals 14 residues.

The chain is built from TRBV6-1 and TRBJ2-2, with D unresolved. Trimming removed 10 bases at V and 4 bases at J, with 13 bases between. The CDR3 spans 13 residues. Looked up from germline, CDR1 is MNHNS and CDR2 is SASEGT. CDR3 DNA: TGTGCCATCACTTCGGGCTTCACCGGGGAGCTGTTTTTT. As protein: CAITSGFTGELFF.

This sequence joins TRBV2 and TRBJ2-7; D is undetermined. Trimming took 7 bases from V and 6 from J, leaving 7 bases between them. The CDR3 totals 10 residues. Germline V gene lookup returns CDR1 SNHLY and CDR2 FYNNEI. The CDR3 is CASMVGEQYF. In DNA form, the CDR3 reads TGTGCCAGCATGGTAGGCGAGCAGTACTTC.

CDR3 bases: TGTGCCAGCAGCTTGGCGGAGGGATTTAATTCACCCCTCCACTTT. Protein: CASSLAEGFNSPLHF. The chain has TRBV5-4 and TRBJ1-6; D is uncertain. Trimming cost V 0 bases and J 6 bases, with 10 bases left between them. CDR3 length: 15 residues. Germline V gene data show CDR1 as SGHNT and CDR2 as YYREEE (reference sequence). Together with reference TRBV5-4 and TRBJ1-6, the CDR3 gives the full variable domain: ETGVTQSPTHLIKTRGQQVTLRCSSQSGHNTVSWYQQALGQGPQFIFQYYREEENGRGNFPPRFSGLQFPNYSSELNVNALELDDSALYLCASSLAEGFNSPLHFGNGTRLTVT.

This clone was observed a single time. CDR3 amino acids: CASSRAYYGYTF. The DNA of the CDR3 is TGTGCCAGCAGTCGGGCCTACTATGGCTACACCTTC. This chain joins TRBV9 and TRBJ1-2; D ambiguous. Per germline, CDR1 SGDLS and CDR2 YYNGEE. Trimming removed 5 bases at V and 3 bases at J, with 8 bases between. The length of the CDR3 is 12 residues.

The chain joins TRBV6-6 to TRBJ1-2, with 10 nucleotides matching TRBD1. The CDR3 consists of 15 residues. With 4 bases clipped from V and 5 bases from J, the junction kept 7 bases outside the gene matches. Germline V CDR1 and CDR2: MNHNY, SVGAGI (reference sequence). Here the CDR3 reads CASSSGDRGLYGYTF. The CDR3 bases are TGTGCCAGCAGTTCCGGGGACAGGGGTCTTTATGGCTACACCTTC.

The chain combines TRBV10-3 with TRBJ2-5; D is undetermined. Germline CDR1 ENHRY, CDR2 SYGVKD. The CDR3 has 12 residues. Trimming removed 3 bases at V and 3 bases at J, with 5 bases between. Written as DNA, the CDR3 is TGTGCCATCAGTGATCTCGAAGAGACCCAGTACTTC. Translation gives CAISDLEETQYF.

The chain uses TRBV18 and TRBJ2-3; D gene ambiguous. Looked up from germline, CDR1 is KGHSH and CDR2 is LQKENI. This CDR3 spans 15 amino acids. Trimming took 1 base from V and 0 from J, leaving 8 bases between them. The CDR3 nucleotides are TGTGCCAGCTCACCACGGGCAAGTAGCACAGATACGCAGTATTTT. Translated: CASSPRASSTDTQYF.

This clone is a singleton in its sample. The chain joins TRBV4-3 to TRBJ1-4; 7 bases fit TRBD1. This CDR3 has 15 amino acids. The junction had 10 bases not matched to a gene; V was cut back by 5 bases and J by 7 bases. Germline lookup yields CDR1 LGHNA and CDR2 YSLEER. In DNA form, the CDR3 reads TGCGCCAGCAGCTCCCAGGGGGTCATTGTTGAAAAACTGTTTTTT. The encoded protein is CASSSQGVIVEKLFF.

The chain couples TRBV7-8 to TRBJ2-6; D is tentatively TRBD1 or TRBD2 (6 bases each). The V gene's germline CDR1 is SGHVS and CDR2 FQNEAQ. The CDR3 totals 16 residues. V dropped 2 bases and J dropped 2 bases, with 10 bases sitting between them. This chain's CDR3 is CASSLPGAPGANVLTF. DNA for the CDR3: TGTGCCAGCAGCTTACCGGGGGCACCTGGGGCCAACGTCCTGACTTTC.

The rearrangement links TRBV15 to TRBJ2-4; D not certain. Trimming removed 0 bases from V and 0 bases from J, with 9 bases in between. Germline V CDR1 and CDR2: LNHNV, YYDKDF (reference sequence). The CDR3 loop spans 16 amino acids. The CDR3 DNA reads TGTGCCACCAGCAGAGATCGGGTATTAGCCAAAAACATTCAGTACTTC. Its protein product is CATSRDRVLAKNIQYF.

The chain has TRBV7-9 and TRBJ1-3, with 12 nucleotides matching TRBD1. The CDR3 sequence is 17 residues long. CDR1 is SEHNR, CDR2 FQNEAQ, per germline (reference sequence). Trimming took 5 bases from V and 4 from J; bases not matched to a gene: 9. This chain's CDR3 is CASSKGTGGARGNTIYF. The DNA for the CDR3 is TGTGCCAGCAGCAAGGGGACAGGGGGCGCGAGAGGAAACACCATATATTTT.